This TCR beta chain is drawn from a study of blood T cell repertoires in COVID-19. Study-level background: COVID-19 samples collected from the United States, Italy and Spain covered acute and convalescent phases.

Germline V gene lookup returns CDR1 MNHEY and CDR2 SVGEGT. The CDR3 extends over 19 amino acids. V shed 6 bases and J shed 3 bases, with 30 bases lying between them. The authors' processing: How many nucleated cells were present was estimated from reference gene primer amplification. Sequencing used immunoSEQ multiplex PCR; TCRdb keeps in-frame clones, though not all of them. Clone size and the V and J calls come from that table; the DNA yielded D and trimming. The sample has 130,000 to 150,000 clones, around nine tenths seen once. This TCR came from a woman aged 50 to 65 with active or convalescent COVID-19. The specimen sequenced was peripheral blood. This sequence joins TRBV6-2 or TRBV6-3 and TRBJ2-7; D possibly corresponds to TRBD2 (6 bases). The DNA for the CDR3 is TGTGCCAGCAGCCCGCGGGGAACGGGTACAATCAGGTCTAACTACGAGCAGTACTTC. This codes for CASSPRGTGTIRSNYEQYF.